The entry below describes one T cell receptor beta chain. The data derive from a study of blood T cell repertoires in COVID-19. Across the whole study: T cells, B-cell-depleted T cells, or PBMCs supplied cDNA or gDNA.

Clones were sequenced by immunoSEQ multiplex PCR, and TCRdb holds only the in-frame ones, with some missing. The table has 250,000 or so clones, around 90% seen once. The CDR3 spans 18 residues. Material for sequencing was peripheral blood. The TCR was taken from a man between 18 and 29 years old with active or convalescent COVID-19. V usage is TRBV21-1 and J usage is TRBJ2-1; the table's D gene call, TRBD2, was not cross checked with the DNA. TRBV21-1 constitutes a pseudogene. The CDR3 sequence is CASSKWTSGGPPYNEQFF. CDR3 coding DNA: TGTGCCAGCAGCAAGTGGACTAGCGGGGGCCCACCATACAATGAGCAGTTCTTC.